The 20 T cell receptor gamma chains reported below all come from one sample, sequenced in a study of gamma-delta T cells after stem cell transplantation. TCRdb re-called clones from the RT-PCR reads using CATT. The table lists some 4,500 gamma-chain clones, approximately 20% of them singletons, with approximately 3.5% in the top ten. Sequenced material: gamma-delta T cells. Receptors originate from a human donor. It is not recorded whose cells these are; they may come from a transplant donor.

This clone has more than one count but fewer than ten. The chain uses TRGV5 and TRGJ1 or TRGJ2. J gave up 11 bases and V 0 bases, and 7 bases lay outside the gene matches. Germline CDR1 reads VINAFY; CDR2 reads YDVSNSKD. This CDR3 is 12 amino acids long. CDR3 bases: TGTGCCACCTGGGACAGGCGCCCAGAGAAACTCTTT. Protein: CATWDRRPEKLF.

Of note for this clone: Other DNA sequences in the same sample also yield this CDR3. The V call is TRGV2, the J call TRGJ1 or TRGJ2. CDR3 size: 14 residues. Germline V gene sequence: CDR1 EGSNGY, CDR2 YDSYNSKV. V lost 0 bases and J lost 2; bases outside the gene matches: 4. Here the CDR3 DNA reads TGTGCCACCTGGGACGGGCCCGATTATTATAAGAAACTCTTT. It codes for CATWDGPDYYKKLF.

This clone occurred a few times. The rearrangement uses TRGV4 and TRGJ1 or TRGJ2. Germline V gene lookup returns CDR1 EGSTGY and CDR2 YDSYTSSV. The CDR3 is 12 residues long. J gave up 8 bases and V 0 bases, and 4 bases lay outside the gene matches. CDR3 amino acids: CATWDGPHKKLF. CDR3 nucleotides: TGTGCCACCTGGGATGGGCCTCATAAGAAACTCTTT.

V gene TRGV2 combines with J gene TRGJ1 or TRGJ2. J was trimmed by 11 bases and V by 0 bases; bases with no gene match: 7. Germline V lookup: CDR1 EGSNGY, CDR2 YDSYNSKV. CDR3 length equals 12 residues. The CDR3: CATWDGDWEKLF. CDR3 coding DNA: TGTGCCACCTGGGACGGGGATTGGGAGAAACTCTTT.

This clone was counted only a few times. At one end, the junction sequence differs from germline, possibly due to a read error. The chain carries TRGV2 and TRGJ1 or TRGJ2. CDR3 length: 12 residues. Germline CDR1 and CDR2: EGSNGY and YDSYNSKV. The DNA for the CDR3 is TGTGCCACCTGGGACGGGCCATTTCGATGGGTCTTT. Its protein is CATWDGPFRWVF.

This chain joins TRGV5 and TRGJ1 or TRGJ2. The length of the CDR3 is 14 residues. Trimming cost V 0 bases and J 5 bases; bases outside gene matches: 7. Germline-derived CDR1 and CDR2 are VINAFY and YDVSNSKD. The CDR3 DNA sequence: TGTGCCACCTGGGACAGGCCCACAAATTATAAGAAACTCTTT. Protein product: CATWDRPTNYKKLF.

Concerning this clone itself: This CDR3 is also generated by other DNA sequences in the sample. The rearrangement joins TRGV9 to TRGJP. Germline V lookup: CDR1 GITISATS, CDR2 ISYDGTV (reference sequence). The CDR3 covers 16 residues. With 6 bases clipped from V and 7 bases from J, the junction kept 9 bases outside the gene matches. The CDR3 protein is CALWCDWELGKKIKVF. Written as DNA, the CDR3 is TGTGCCTTGTGGTGTGATTGGGAGTTGGGCAAAAAAATCAAGGTATTT.

Comment on this clone: Other DNA sequences within the sample encode an identical CDR3. This chain joins TRGV3 and TRGJ1 or TRGJ2. Trimming took 0 bases from V and 2 from J; bases not matched to a gene: 4. Germline CDR1 and CDR2: VTNTFY and YDVSTARD (reference sequence). The CDR3 has 14 residues. Here the CDR3 reads CATWDRPHYYKKLF. In DNA, the CDR3 is TGTGCCACCTGGGACAGGCCTCATTATTATAAGAAACTCTTT.

The chain has TRGV9 and TRGJ1 or TRGJ2. The CDR3 loop spans 11 amino acids. The germline CDR1 and CDR2 sequences are GITISATS and ISYDGTV (reference sequence). V trimming: 0 bases; J trimming: 14 bases; junction bases outside the gene matches: 7. The CDR3 nucleotides are TGTGCCTTGTGGGAGGTGCGTCGCGAACTCTTT. This gives the protein CALWEVRRELF.

This clone occurred a few times. V and J are TRGV2 and TRGJ1 or TRGJ2. Germline CDR1 is EGSNGY and CDR2 is YDSYNSKV. The CDR3 is 14 amino acids. With 0 bases clipped from V and 4 bases from J, the junction kept 6 bases outside the gene matches. The CDR3 reads CATWDGRDYYKKLF. DNA of the CDR3: TGTGCCACCTGGGACGGGCGAGACTATTATAAGAAACTCTTT.

This clone was counted only a few times. The genes are TRGV9 and TRGJ1 or TRGJ2. This CDR3 comprises 11 residues. V shed 0 bases, J shed 10 bases, and the junction held 3 bases outside the gene matches. CDR1 and CDR2 from the germline V gene are GITISATS and ISYDGTV (reference sequence). The CDR3 nucleotides read TGTGCCTTGTGGGAGGTGGAGAAGAAACTCTTT. It is translated as CALWEVEKKLF.

Concerning this clone itself: The sample has other DNA sequences that encode this CDR3 too. This sequence joins TRGV2 and TRGJ1 or TRGJ2. The V gene end was trimmed by 1 base and the J gene end by 2 bases; junction bases not matched to a gene: 5. Germline assignment: CDR1 EGSNGY and CDR2 YDSYNSKV. The CDR3 is made up of 14 amino acids. The CDR3 spells CATWDGPYYYKKLF. CDR3 in DNA: TGTGCCACCTGGGACGGTCCGTATTATTATAAGAAACTCTTT.

This clone was observed a handful of times. The rearrangement joins TRGV4 to TRGJ1 or TRGJ2. V shed 4 bases, J shed 14 bases, and the junction held 11 bases outside the gene matches. The CDR3 spans 11 residues. Germline V gene lookup returns CDR1 EGSTGY and CDR2 YDSYTSSV. CDR3 DNA sequence: TGTGCCACCTGGGAACAGACTCGAGAACTCTTT. It yields the protein CATWEQTRELF.

The rearrangement uses TRGV8 and TRGJ1 or TRGJ2. In germline, CDR1 is VENAVY, CDR2 YDSYNSRV. Unmatched junction bases numbered 15, after V lost 3 bases and J lost 7 bases. The CDR3 is made up of 15 amino acids. The CDR3 DNA is TGTGCCACCTGGGATCCCGTGTGGCGCGTGTATAAGAAACTCTTT. As protein: CATWDPVWRVYKKLF.

This clone appeared a few times. The chain combines TRGV2 with TRGJ1 or TRGJ2. V trimming: 0 bases; J trimming: 3 bases; junction bases outside the gene matches: 8. The CDR3 extends over 15 amino acids. The germline V gene encodes CDR1 EGSNGY and CDR2 YDSYNSKV. The CDR3 DNA follows: TGTGCCACCTGGGACGGGTGCCAATTTTATTATAAGAAACTCTTT. Encoded protein: CATWDGCQFYYKKLF.

The rearrangement joins TRGV9 to TRGJP. Germline V gives CDR1 GITISATS, CDR2 ISYDGTV (reference sequence). This CDR3 comprises 17 residues. V dropped 0 bases and J dropped 6; count of bases not matched to a gene: 5. CDR3 DNA sequence: TGTGCCTTGTGGGAGGTGCGTAGAGAGTTGGGCAAAAAAATCAAGGTATTT. Its translation: CALWEVRRELGKKIKVF.

This clone is medium-sized within its sample. The same CDR3 arises from other DNA sequences in this sample as well. V and J are TRGV3 and TRGJ1 or TRGJ2. Trimming removed 5 bases from V and 3 bases from J; junction bases left unmatched: 1. CDR1 VTNTFY and CDR2 YDVSTARD come from the germline V gene (reference sequence). This CDR3 has 11 amino acids. CDR3 loop: CATWGYYKKLF. The CDR3 DNA sequence: TGTGCCACCTGGGGTTATTATAAGAAACTCTTT.

This clone was observed a few times. This chain uses TRGV8 with TRGJP2. Losses at the gene ends were 5 bases for V and 4 bases for J; bases not matched to a gene: 10. Germline loops: CDR1 VENAVY, CDR2 YDSYNSRV. This CDR3 is 15 amino acids long. CDR3 DNA: TGTGCCACCTGGGGGGCCTTATTTAGTGATTGGATCAAGACGTTT. Residues: CATWGALFSDWIKTF.

The V and J genes are TRGV2 and TRGJ1 or TRGJ2. After removal of 3 bases from V and 4 bases from J, the junction contained 6 bases not matched to a gene. The CDR3 is 13 amino acids. Germline values: CDR1 EGSNGY, CDR2 YDSYNSKV. The chain's CDR3 is CATWDWPYYKKLF. CDR3 DNA: TGTGCCACCTGGGACTGGCCCTATTATAAGAAACTCTTT.

As to this clone: Distinct nucleotide sequences in the sample also encode this CDR3. In DNA form, the CDR3 reads TGTGCCACCTGGGACGGGCTGGATAAGAAACTCTTT. Protein product: CATWDGLDKKLF. The rearrangement links TRGV2 to TRGJ1 or TRGJ2. Germline V CDR1 and CDR2: EGSNGY, YDSYNSKV. After removal of 0 bases from V and 8 bases from J, the junction contained 4 bases not matched to a gene. This CDR3 contains 12 residues.